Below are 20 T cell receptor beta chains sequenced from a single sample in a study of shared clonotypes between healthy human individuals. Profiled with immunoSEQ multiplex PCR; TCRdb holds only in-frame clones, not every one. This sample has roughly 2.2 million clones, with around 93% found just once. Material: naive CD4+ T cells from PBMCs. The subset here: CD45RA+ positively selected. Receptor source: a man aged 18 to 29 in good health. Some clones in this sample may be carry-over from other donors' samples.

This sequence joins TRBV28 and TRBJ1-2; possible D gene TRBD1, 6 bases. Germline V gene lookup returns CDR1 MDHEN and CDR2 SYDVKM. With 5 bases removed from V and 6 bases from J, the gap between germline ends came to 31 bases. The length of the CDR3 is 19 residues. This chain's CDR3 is CASSARAMYTGPVLDGYTF. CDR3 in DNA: TGTGCCAGCAGTGCTAGGGCGATGTACACAGGGCCGGTGTTGGATGGCTACACCTTC.

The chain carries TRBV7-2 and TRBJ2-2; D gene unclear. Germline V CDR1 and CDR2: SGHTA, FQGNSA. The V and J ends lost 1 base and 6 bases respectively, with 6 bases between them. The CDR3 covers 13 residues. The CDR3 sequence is CASSLVGAGELFF. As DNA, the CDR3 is TGTGCCAGCAGCTTAGTAGGAGCCGGGGAGCTGTTTTTT.

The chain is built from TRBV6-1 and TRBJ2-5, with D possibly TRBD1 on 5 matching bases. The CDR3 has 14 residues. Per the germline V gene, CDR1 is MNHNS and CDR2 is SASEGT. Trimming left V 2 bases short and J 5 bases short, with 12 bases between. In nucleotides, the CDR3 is TGTGCCAGCAGTGAACAGGGCGAACGGGAGACCCAGTACTTC. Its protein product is CASSEQGERETQYF.

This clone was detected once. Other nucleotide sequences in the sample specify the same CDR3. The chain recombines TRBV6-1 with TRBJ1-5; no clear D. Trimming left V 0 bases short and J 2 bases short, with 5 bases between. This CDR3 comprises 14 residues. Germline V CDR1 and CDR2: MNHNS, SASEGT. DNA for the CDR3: TGTGCCAGCAGTGAAGCAAGGGGCAATCAGCCCCAGCATTTT. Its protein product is CASSEARGNQPQHF.

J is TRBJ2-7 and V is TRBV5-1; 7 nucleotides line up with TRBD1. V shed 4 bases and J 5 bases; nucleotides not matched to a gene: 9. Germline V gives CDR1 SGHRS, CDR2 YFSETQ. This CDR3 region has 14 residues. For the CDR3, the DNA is TGCGCCAGCAGCCCGGGACAGCCTTCCGACGAGCAGTACTTC. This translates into CASSPGQPSDEQYF. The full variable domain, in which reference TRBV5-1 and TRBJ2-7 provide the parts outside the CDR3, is KAGVTQTPRYLIKTRGQQVTLSCSPISGHRSVSWYQQTPGQGLQFLFEYFSETQRNKGNFPGRFSGRQFSNSRSEMNVSTLELGDSALYLCASSPGQPSDEQYFGPGTRLTVT.

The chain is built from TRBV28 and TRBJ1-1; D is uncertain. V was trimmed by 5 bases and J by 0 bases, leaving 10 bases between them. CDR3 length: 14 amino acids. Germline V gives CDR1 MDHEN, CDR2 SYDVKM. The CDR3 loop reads CASSQVNMNTEAFF. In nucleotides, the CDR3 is TGTGCCAGCAGTCAAGTTAACATGAACACTGAAGCTTTCTTT.

The CDR3 coding sequence is TGCAGCGTTTTCCCCCCCACTAGGGATGAGCAGTTCTTC. This codes for CSVFPPTRDEQFF. The chain combines TRBV29-1 with TRBJ2-1; tentatively, D is TRBD2 (5 bases). V gave up 5 bases and J gave up 8 bases, with 16 bases separating them. Germline V CDR1 and CDR2: SQVTM, ANQGSEA. CDR3 length: 13 amino acids.

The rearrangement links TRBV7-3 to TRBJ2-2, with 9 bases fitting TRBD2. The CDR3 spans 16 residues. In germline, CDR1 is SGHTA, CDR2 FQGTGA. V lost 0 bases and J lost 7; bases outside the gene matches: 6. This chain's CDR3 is CASSLTAGGRSGELFF. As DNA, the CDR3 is TGTGCCAGCAGCTTAACGGCGGGAGGGAGGAGCGGGGAGCTGTTTTTT.

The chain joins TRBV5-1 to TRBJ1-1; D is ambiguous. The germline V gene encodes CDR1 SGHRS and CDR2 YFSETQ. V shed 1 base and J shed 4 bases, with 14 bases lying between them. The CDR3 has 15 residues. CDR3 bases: TGCGCCAGCAGCTTGAGTTGGGATGCTGGCACTGAAGCTTTCTTT. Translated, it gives CASSLSWDAGTEAFF.

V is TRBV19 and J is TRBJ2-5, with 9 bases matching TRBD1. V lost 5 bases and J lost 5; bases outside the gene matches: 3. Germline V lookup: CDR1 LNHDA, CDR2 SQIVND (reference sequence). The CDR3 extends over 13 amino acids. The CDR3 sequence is CASSDRGYETQYF. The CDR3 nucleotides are TGTGCCAGTAGTGACAGGGGGTACGAGACCCAGTACTTC.

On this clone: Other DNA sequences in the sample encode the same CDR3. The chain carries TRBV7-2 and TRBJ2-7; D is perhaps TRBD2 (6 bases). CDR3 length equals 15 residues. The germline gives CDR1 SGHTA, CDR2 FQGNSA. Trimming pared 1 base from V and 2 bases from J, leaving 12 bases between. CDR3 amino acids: CASSLGRGLAYEQYF. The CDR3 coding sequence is TGTGCCAGCAGCTTAGGGCGGGGTCTGGCCTACGAGCAGTACTTC.

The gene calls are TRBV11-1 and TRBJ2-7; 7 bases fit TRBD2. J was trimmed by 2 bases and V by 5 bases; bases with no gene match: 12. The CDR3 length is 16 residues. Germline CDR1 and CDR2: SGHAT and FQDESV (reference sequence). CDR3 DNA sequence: TGTGCCAGCAGCCCGGGGAGGGGACTATCGACCTACGAGCAGTACTTC. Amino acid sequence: CASSPGRGLSTYEQYF. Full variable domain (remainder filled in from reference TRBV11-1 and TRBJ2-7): EAEVAQSPRYKITEKSQAVAFWCDPISGHATLYWYRQILGQGPELLVQFQDESVVDDSQLPKDRFSAERLKGVDSTLKIQPAELGDSAMYLCASSPGRGLSTYEQYFGPGTRLTVT.

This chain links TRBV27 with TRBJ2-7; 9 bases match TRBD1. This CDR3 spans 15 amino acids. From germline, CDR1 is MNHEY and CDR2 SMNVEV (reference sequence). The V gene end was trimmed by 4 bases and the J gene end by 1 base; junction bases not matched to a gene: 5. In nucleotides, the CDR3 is TGTGCCAGCAGTTACAGGGGGCGCGTGTCCTACGAGCAGTACTTC. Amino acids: CASSYRGRVSYEQYF.

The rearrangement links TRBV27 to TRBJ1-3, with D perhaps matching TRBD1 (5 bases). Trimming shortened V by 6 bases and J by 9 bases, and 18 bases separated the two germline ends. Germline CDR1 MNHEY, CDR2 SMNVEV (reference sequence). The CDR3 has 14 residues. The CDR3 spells CASSPRGTPITIYF. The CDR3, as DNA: TGTGCCAGCAGCCCGCGTGGGACTCCAATCACCATATATTTT.

The CDR3 DNA sequence: TGTGCCAGCAGTGATGAAAACACCATATATTTT. This gives the protein CASSDENTIYF. V usage is TRBV6-1 and J usage is TRBJ1-3; D is unclear. The CDR3 extends over 11 amino acids. Germline loops: CDR1 MNHNS, CDR2 SASEGT. V was cut by 3 bases and J by 6 bases, with 3 bases left in between.

The CDR3 bases are TGCGCCAGCAGCTTGGGGCCGGGGGGCAGTACCTACGAGCAGTACTTC. It translates to CASSLGPGGSTYEQYF. This chain connects TRBV5-1 to TRBJ2-7; D perhaps matches TRBD2 (7 bases). Germline V lookup: CDR1 SGHRS, CDR2 YFSETQ. V was cut by 0 bases and J by 2 bases, with 15 bases left in between. CDR3 length equals 16 residues.

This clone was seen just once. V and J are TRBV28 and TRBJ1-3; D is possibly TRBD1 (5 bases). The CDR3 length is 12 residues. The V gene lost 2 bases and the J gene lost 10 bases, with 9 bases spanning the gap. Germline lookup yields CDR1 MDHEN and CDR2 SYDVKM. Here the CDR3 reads CASSLRGFTIYF. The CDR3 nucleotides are TGTGCCAGCAGTTTACGGGGGTTTACCATATATTTT.

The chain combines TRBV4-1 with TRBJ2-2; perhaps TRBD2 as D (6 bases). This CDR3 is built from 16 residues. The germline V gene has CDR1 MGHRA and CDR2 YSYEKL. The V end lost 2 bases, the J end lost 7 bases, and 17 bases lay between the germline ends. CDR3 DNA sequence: TGCGCCAGCAGCCAACCTTGGGGGACTTATGGCGGGGAGCTGTTTTTT. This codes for CASSQPWGTYGGELFF.

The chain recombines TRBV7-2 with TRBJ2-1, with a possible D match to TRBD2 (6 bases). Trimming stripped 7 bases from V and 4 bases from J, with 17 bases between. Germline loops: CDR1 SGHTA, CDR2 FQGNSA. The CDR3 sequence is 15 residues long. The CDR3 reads CASKPWRAGYNEQFF. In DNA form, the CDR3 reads TGTGCCAGCAAGCCCTGGAGGGCGGGATACAATGAGCAGTTCTTC.

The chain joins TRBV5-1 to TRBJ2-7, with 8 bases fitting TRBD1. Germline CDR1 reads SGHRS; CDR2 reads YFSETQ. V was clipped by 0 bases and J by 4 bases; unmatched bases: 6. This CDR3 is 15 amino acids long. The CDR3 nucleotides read TGCGCCAGCAGCTTGGTCCCGGGACAGGATTACGAGCAGTACTTC. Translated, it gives CASSLVPGQDYEQYF.